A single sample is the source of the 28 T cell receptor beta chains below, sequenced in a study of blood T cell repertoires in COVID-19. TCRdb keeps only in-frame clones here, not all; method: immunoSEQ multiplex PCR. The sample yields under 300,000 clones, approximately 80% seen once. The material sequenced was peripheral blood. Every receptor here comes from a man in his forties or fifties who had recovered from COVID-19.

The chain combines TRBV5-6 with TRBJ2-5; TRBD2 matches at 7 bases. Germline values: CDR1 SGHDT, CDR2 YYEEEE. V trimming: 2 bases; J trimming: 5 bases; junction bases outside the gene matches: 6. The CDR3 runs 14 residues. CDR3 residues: CASSFKGLPETQYF. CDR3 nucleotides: TGTGCCAGCAGCTTCAAGGGACTACCCGAGACCCAGTACTTC.

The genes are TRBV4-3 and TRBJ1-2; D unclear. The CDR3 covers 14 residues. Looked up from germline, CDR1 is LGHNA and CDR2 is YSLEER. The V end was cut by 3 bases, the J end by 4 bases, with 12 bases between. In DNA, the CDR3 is TGCGCCAGCAGCCAGCGGGAAGTGGGCTATGGCTACACCTTC. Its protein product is CASSQREVGYGYTF.

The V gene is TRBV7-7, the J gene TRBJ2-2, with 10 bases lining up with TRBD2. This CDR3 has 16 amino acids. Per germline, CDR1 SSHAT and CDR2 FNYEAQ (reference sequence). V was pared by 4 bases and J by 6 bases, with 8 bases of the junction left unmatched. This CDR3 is CASSSDLSGRSGELFF. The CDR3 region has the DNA TGTGCCAGCAGCTCCGACCTTAGCGGGAGGTCCGGGGAGCTGTTTTTT.

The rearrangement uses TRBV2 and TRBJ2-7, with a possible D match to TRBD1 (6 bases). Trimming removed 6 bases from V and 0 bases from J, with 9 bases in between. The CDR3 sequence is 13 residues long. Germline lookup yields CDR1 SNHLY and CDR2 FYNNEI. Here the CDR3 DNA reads TGTGCCAGCAGGACAGGATTCTCCTACGAGCAGTACTTC. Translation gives CASRTGFSYEQYF.

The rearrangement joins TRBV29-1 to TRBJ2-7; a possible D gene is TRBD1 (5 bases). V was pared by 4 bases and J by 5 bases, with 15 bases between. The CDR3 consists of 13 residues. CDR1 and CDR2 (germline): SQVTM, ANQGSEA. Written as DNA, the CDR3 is TGCAGCGTTGGGGGCAGCAACACGGACGAGCAGTACTTC. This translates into CSVGGSNTDEQYF.

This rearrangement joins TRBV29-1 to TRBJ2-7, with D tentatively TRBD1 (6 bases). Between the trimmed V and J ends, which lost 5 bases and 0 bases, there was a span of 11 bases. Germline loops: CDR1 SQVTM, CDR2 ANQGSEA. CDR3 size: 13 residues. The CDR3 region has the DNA TGCAGCGTTCGGGACACCAGCTCCTACGAGCAGTACTTC. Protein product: CSVRDTSSYEQYF.

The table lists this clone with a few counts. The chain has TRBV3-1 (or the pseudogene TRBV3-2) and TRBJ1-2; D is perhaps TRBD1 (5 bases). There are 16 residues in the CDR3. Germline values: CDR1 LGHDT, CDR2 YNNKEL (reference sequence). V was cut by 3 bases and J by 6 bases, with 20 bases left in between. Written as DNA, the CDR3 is TGTGCCAGCAGCCACGCCGGAAGGGGAATTGTCGATGGCTACACCTTC. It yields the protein CASSHAGRGIVDGYTF.

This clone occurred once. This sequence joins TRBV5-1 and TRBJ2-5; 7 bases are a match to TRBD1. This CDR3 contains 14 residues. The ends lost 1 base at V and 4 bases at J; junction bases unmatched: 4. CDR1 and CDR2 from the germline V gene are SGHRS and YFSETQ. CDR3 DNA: TGCGCCAGCAGCTTGACAGGGGACGGAGAGACCCAGTACTTC. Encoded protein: CASSLTGDGETQYF.

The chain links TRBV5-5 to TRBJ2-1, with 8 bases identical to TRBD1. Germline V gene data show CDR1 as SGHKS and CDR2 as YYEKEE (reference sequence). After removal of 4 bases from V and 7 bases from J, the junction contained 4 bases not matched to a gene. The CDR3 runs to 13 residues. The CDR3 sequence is CASSPTGDNEQFF. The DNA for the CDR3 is TGTGCCAGCAGCCCGACAGGGGATAATGAGCAGTTCTTC. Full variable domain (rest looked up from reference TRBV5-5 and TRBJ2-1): DAGVTQSPTHLIKTRGQQVTLRCSPISGHKSVSWYQQVLGQGPQFIFQYYEKEERGRGNFPDRFSARQFPNYSSELNVNALLLGDSALYLCASSPTGDNEQFFGPGTRLTVL.

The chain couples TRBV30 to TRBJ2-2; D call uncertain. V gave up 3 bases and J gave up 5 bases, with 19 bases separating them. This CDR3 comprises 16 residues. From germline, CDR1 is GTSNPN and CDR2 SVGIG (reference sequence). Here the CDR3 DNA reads TGTGCCTGGAGCTCCACGAGCGACCAAAGGACCGGGGAGCTGTTTTTT. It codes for CAWSSTSDQRTGELFF.

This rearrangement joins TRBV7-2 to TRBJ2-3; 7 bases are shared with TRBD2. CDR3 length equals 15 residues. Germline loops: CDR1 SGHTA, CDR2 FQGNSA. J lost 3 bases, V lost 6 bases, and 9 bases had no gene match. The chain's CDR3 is CASRPLGGGTDTQYF. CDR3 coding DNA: TGTGCCAGCAGACCCCTAGGCGGGGGAACAGATACGCAGTATTTT.

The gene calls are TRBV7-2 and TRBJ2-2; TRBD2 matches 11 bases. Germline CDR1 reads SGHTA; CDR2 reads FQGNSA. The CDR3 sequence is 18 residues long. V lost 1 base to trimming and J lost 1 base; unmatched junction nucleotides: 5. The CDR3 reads CASSLVRLAGGNTGELFF. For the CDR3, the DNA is TGTGCCAGCAGCTTAGTCCGCCTAGCGGGGGGGAACACCGGGGAGCTGTTTTTT.

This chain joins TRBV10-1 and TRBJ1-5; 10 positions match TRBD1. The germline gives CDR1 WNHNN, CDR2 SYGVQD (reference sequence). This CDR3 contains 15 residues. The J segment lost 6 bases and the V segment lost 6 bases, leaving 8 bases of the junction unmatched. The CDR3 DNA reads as TGCGCCAGCAGACAAGGACAGGGGGTGGGTCAGCCCCAGCATTTT. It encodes CASRQGQGVGQPQHF.

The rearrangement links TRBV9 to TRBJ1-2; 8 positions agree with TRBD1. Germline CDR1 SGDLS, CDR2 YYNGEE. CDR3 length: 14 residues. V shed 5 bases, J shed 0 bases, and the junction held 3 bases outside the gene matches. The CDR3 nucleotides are TGTGCCAGCAGTGGGACAGGATCTAACTATGGCTACACCTTC. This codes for CASSGTGSNYGYTF.

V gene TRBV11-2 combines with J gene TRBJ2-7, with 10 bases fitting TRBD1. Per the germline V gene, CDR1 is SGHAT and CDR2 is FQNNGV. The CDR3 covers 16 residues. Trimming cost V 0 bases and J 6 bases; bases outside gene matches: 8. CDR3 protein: CASSLDLETGGAEQYF. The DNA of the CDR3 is TGTGCCAGCAGCTTAGATCTCGAGACAGGGGGCGCCGAGCAGTACTTC.

CDR3 residues: CASSIPQGPAYNSPLHF. The CDR3 DNA follows: TGTGCCAGTAGTATCCCACAGGGACCCGCCTATAATTCACCCCTCCACTTT. V is TRBV19 and J is TRBJ1-6; a weak D match, TRBD1 (6 bases). The ends were cut back, 3 bases at V and 2 bases at J, with 14 bases in the middle. Germline V gene data show CDR1 as LNHDA and CDR2 as SQIVND (reference sequence). The CDR3 is 17 amino acids.

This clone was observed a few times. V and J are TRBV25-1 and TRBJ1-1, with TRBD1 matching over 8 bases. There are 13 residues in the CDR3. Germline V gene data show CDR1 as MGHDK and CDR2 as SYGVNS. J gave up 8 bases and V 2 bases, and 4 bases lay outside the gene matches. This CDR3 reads CASSEQGAREAFF. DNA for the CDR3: TGTGCCAGCAGTGAACAGGGGGCGAGGGAAGCTTTCTTT.

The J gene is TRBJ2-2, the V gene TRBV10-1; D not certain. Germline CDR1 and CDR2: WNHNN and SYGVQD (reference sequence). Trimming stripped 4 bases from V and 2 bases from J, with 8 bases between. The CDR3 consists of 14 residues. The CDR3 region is CASSAQPNTGELFF. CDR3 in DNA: TGCGCCAGCAGTGCACAGCCAAACACCGGGGAGCTGTTTTTT.

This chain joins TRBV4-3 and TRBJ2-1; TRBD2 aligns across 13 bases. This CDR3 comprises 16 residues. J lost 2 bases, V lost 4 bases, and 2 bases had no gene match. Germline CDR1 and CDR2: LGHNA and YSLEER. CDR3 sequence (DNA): TGCGCCAGCAGCCTTACTAGCGGGGGGGCCTACAATGAGCAGTTCTTC. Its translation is CASSLTSGGAYNEQFF.

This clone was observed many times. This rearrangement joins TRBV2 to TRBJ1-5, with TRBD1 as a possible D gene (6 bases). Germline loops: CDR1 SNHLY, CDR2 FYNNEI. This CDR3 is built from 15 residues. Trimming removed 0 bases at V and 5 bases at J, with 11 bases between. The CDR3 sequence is CASSEAGRGDQPQHF. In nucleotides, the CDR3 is TGTGCCAGCAGTGAAGCAGGCAGGGGTGATCAGCCCCAGCATTTT.

The CDR3 DNA reads TGTGCCAGCAGCGGTAGCGGGAACCCCTACAATGAGCAGTTCTTC. It encodes CASSGSGNPYNEQFF. The V and J genes are TRBV9 and TRBJ2-1; 8 bases map to TRBD2. This CDR3 spans 15 amino acids. J lost 2 bases, V lost 3 bases, and 4 bases had no gene match. Germline CDR1 SGDLS, CDR2 YYNGEE.

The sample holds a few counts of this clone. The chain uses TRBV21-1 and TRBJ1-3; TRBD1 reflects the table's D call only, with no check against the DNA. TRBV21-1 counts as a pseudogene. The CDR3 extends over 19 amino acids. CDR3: CASRPLRDRGWRTGNTIYF. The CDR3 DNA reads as TGTGCCAGCAGACCCCTCCGGGACAGGGGGTGGAGAACTGGAAACACCATATATTTT.

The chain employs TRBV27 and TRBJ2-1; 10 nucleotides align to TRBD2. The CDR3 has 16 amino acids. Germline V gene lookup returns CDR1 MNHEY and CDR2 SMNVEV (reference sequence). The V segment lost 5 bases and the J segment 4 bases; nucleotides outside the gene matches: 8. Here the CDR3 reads CASSGTGTSVYNEQFF. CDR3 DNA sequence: TGTGCCAGCAGTGGCACCGGGACTAGCGTATACAATGAGCAGTTCTTC.

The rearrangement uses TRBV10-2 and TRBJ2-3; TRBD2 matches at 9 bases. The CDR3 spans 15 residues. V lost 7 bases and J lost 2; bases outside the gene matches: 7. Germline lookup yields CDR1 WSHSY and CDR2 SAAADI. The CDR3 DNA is TGCGCCAGCATGGATGCGGGGGGGAACACAGATACGCAGTATTTT. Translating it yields CASMDAGGNTDTQYF.

CDR3 loop: CAWSVERASAIKNIQYF. The CDR3 DNA reads as TGTGCCTGGAGTGTGGAGCGGGCTAGCGCGATCAAAAACATTCAGTACTTC. This chain uses TRBV30 with TRBJ2-4, with D perhaps matching TRBD2 (6 bases). The V gene lost 0 bases and the J gene lost 3 bases, with 18 bases spanning the gap. The CDR3 is 17 amino acids. Germline values: CDR1 GTSNPN, CDR2 SVGIG (reference sequence). The full variable domain, with the rest looked up from reference TRBV30 and TRBJ2-4, is SQTIHQWPATLVQPVGSPLSLECTVEGTSNPNLYWYRQAAGRGLQLLFYSVGIGQISSEVPQNLSASRPQDRQFILSSKKLLLSDSGFYLCAWSVERASAIKNIQYFGAGTRLSVL.

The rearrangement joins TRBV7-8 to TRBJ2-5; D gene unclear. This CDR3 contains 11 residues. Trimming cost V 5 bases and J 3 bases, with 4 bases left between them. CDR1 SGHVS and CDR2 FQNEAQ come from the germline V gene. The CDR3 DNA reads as TGTGCCAGCAGCCTTAAAGAGACCCAGTACTTC. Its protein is CASSLKETQYF.

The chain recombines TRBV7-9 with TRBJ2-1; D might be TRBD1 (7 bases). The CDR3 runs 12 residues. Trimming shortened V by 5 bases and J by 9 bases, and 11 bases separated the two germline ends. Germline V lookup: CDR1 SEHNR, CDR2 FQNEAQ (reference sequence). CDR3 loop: CASSGGGTEQFF. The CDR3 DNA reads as TGTGCCAGCAGCGGAGGGGGCACTGAGCAGTTCTTC.

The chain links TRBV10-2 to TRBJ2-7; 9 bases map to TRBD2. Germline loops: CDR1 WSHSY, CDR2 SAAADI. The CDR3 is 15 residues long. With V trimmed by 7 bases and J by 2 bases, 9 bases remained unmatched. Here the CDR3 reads CASTFMTSGAYEQYF. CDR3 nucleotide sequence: TGCGCCAGCACATTCATGACTAGCGGAGCCTACGAGCAGTACTTC.